Listed here are 5 T cell receptor beta chains from one sample, sequenced in a study of T cells after yellow fever vaccination (dated by TCRdb to the late 2010s). The treatment or condition label, as the study defines it: live attenuated yellow fever vaccine strain. Libraries were built with 5' RACE. TCRdb shows the sequencer as Illumina HiSeq 2500. TCRdb reprocessing: public reads trimmed at Q25 with fastp, clones called with MiXCR, in-frame beta chains kept. Each record represents a unique CDR3 protein, reported with the most common genes and DNA among its rows. The sample table holds 100,000 to 150,000 distinct CDR3 sequences, of which under 8.5% were seen once. The ten biggest clones cover 2% to 3% of the sample. The sample in question was CD4+ T cells sorted from PBMCs, obtained around 10 days after the first yellow fever vaccination. The receptor source for this set is a man younger than 35 who received the YFV17D yellow fever vaccine.

This clonotype was recorded at least ten times. The chain combines TRBV4-2 with TRBJ1-2; tentatively, D is TRBD1 (5 bases). The CDR3 length is 15 residues. Germline V lookup: CDR1 LGHNA, CDR2 YNFKEQ. Between the trimmed V and J ends, which lost 1 base and 5 bases, there was a span of 14 bases. As DNA, the CDR3 is TGTGCCAGCAGCCAAGTTGGGGGAGTAGGATATGGCTACACCTTC. Translated, it gives CASSQVGGVGYGYTF.

In this sample, this clonotype turned up many times. The chain carries TRBV5-1 and TRBJ2-2; 7 bases align to TRBD2. J gave up 0 bases and V 4 bases, and 9 bases lay outside the gene matches. There are 17 residues in the CDR3. CDR1 and CDR2 (germline): SGHRS, YFSETQ. This CDR3 reads CASSRPTSKANTGELFF. In DNA form, the CDR3 reads TGCGCCAGCAGCCGACCGACTAGCAAAGCGAACACCGGGGAGCTGTTTTTT.

The chain joins TRBV21-1 to TRBJ1-5; TRBD1, as called in the table, went unchecked against the DNA. TRBV21-1 is a pseudogene locus. This CDR3 comprises 17 residues. The DNA of the CDR3 is TGTGCCAGCTACACAAGACAGGGGGCGCCTAGCAATCAGCCCCAGCATTTT. It encodes CASYTRQGAPSNQPQHF.

This clonotype occurred many times. The rearrangement links TRBV20-1 to TRBJ1-1, with D unclear. V lost 6 bases and J 3 bases, leaving 11 bases between the germline ends. The CDR3 totals 12 residues. Germline lookup yields CDR1 DFQATT and CDR2 SNEGSKA (reference sequence). The CDR3, as DNA: TGCAGTGCCCCCTTAAGTGACACTGAAGCTTTCTTT. This encodes CSAPLSDTEAFF.

This clonotype was counted many times. The V gene is TRBV7-9, the J gene TRBJ2-7; perhaps TRBD1 as D (6 bases). Trimming removed 5 bases from V and 4 bases from J, with 9 bases in between. Germline V gene sequence: CDR1 SEHNR, CDR2 FQNEAQ (reference sequence). The CDR3 is 12 residues long. The CDR3 spells CASSPGHYEQYV. CDR3 DNA sequence: TGTGCCAGCAGCCCGGGACATTACGAGCAGTACGTC.